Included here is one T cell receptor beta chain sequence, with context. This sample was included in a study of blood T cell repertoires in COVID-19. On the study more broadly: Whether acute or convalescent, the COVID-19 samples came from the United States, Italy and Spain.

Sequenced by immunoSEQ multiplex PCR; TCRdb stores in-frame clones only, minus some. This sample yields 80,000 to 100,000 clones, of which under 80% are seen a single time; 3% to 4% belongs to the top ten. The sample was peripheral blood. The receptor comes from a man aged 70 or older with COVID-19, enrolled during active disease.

The CDR3 region is CAISPTSGRGNEQFF. The DNA for the CDR3 is TGTGCCATCTCCCCGACTAGCGGGAGGGGGAATGAGCAGTTCTTC. The chain is built from TRBV10-3 and TRBJ2-1; 14 bases match TRBD2. The V gene's germline CDR1 is ENHRY and CDR2 SYGVKD. CDR3 length equals 15 residues. V lost 8 bases, J lost 7 bases, and 7 bases stayed unmatched.